The T cell receptor beta chain under discussion was sequenced for a study of CD8 T cells in ankylosing spondylitis. One entry per CDR3 protein, called by TCRdb with MiXCR from the 5' RACE reads. The sample lists roughly 260,000 distinct CDR3 sequences, around 20% occurring once. Whole-study findings and limits: Clones linked to disease were reported to show significant enrichment in matched ankylosing spondylitis synovial fluid.

Looked up from germline, CDR1 is SGHAT and CDR2 is FQNNGV. Unmatched junction bases numbered 12, after V lost 5 bases and J lost 7 bases. There are 17 residues in the CDR3. Regarding this clonotype: What it binds is not known.

The chain carries TRBV11-2 and TRBJ2-1; 12 nucleotides align to TRBD2. The specimen was blood, either unsorted or a sorted T cell fraction (not recorded which). The receptor comes from a male donor with ankylosing spondylitis or in good health (not recorded which). The CDR3 protein is CASSRRTSGTERNEQFF. Here the CDR3 DNA reads TGTGCCAGCAGCCGACGGACTAGCGGGACAGAACGTAATGAGCAGTTCTTC.